This T cell receptor beta chain emerged from a study of cytomegalovirus exposure and HLA in healthy donors. V was pared by 1 base and J by 3 bases, with 6 bases between. There are 13 residues in the CDR3. In germline, CDR1 is ENHRY, CDR2 SYGVKD. Findings of the study overall: As a later analysis revealed, most CMV-associated TCR beta chains appeared HLA-restricted. Sequencing had likely introduced a cluster of highly shared sequence variants as an artifact.

As to this clone: Its antigen is as yet unknown.

PCR primers comprised 60 Vbeta and 13 Jbeta primers. Generated by immunoSEQ multiplex PCR, the TCRdb table keeps only in-frame clones and is missing some. This repertoire comprises tens of thousands of clones; its ten largest clones make up 0.5% to 0.65%. The specimen was PBMCs. The receptor was derived from a man aged 45-60 years in good health and CMV-seronegative. The gene calls are TRBV10-3 and TRBJ2-5; D ambiguous. The CDR3 reads CAISEFSEETQYF. CDR3 in DNA: TGTGCCATCAGTGAGTTTAGTGAAGAGACCCAGTACTTC.